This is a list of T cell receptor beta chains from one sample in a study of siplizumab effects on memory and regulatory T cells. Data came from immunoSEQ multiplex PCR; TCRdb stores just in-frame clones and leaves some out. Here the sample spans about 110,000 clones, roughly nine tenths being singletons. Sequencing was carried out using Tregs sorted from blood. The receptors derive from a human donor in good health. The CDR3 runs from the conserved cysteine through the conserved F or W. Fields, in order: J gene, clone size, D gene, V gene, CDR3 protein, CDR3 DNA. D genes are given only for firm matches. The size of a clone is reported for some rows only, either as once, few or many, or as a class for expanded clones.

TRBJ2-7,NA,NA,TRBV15,CATSLRDEQYF,TGTGCCACCAGCTTGCGGGACGAGCAGTACTTC
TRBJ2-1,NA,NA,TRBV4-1,CASSQTAYGLRQFF,TGCGCCAGCAGCCAAACAGCCTATGGCCTTCGGCAGTTCTTC
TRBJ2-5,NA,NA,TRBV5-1,CASSLERQETQYF,TGCGCCAGCAGCTTGGAACGACAAGAGACCCAGTACTTC
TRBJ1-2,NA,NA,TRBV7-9,CASTSRGLGYGYTF,TGTGCCAGCACTTCCAGGGGCCTTGGCTATGGCTACACCTTC
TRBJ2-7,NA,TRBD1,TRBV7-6,CASSVTGASYEQYF,TGTGCCAGCAGCGTGACAGGGGCGTCCTACGAGCAGTACTTC
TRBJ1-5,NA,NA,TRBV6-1,CASSSRQVAQPQHF,TGTGCCAGCAGTTCCCGACAGGTCGCTCAGCCCCAGCATTTT
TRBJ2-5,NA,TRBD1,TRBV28,CASSELRGQETQYF,TGTGCCAGCAGCGAGCTCAGGGGGCAAGAGACCCAGTACTTC
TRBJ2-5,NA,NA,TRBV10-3,CAISAGGGQETQYF,TGTGCCATCAGTGCCGGGGGCGGGCAAGAGACCCAGTACTTC
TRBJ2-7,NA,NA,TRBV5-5,CASSLARTHHGEQYF,TGTGCCAGCAGCTTGGCGAGGACGCACCACGGGGAGCAGTACTTC
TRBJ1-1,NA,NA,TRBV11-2,CASSLGIMNTEAFF,TGTGCCAGCAGCTTAGGGATCATGAACACTGAAGCTTTCTTT
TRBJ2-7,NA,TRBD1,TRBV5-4,CASSVEVTGTGGYEQYF,TGTGCCAGCAGCGTCGAAGTCACCGGGACAGGGGGGTACGAGCAGTACTTC
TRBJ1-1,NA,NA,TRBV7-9,CASRAVVLNTEAFF,TGTGCCAGCAGGGCGGTCGTGTTGAACACTGAAGCTTTCTTT
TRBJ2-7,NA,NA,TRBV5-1,CASSPGLLTTYEQYF,TGCGCCAGCAGCCCAGGACTACTCACCACCTACGAGCAGTACTTC
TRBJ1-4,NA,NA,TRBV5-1,CASSTDSTNEKLFF,TGCGCCAGCAGCACCGACAGCACTAATGAAAAACTGTTTTTT
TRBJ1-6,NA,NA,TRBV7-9,CASSLGRGWSYNSPLHF,TGTGCCAGCAGCTTAGGTCGGGGGTGGTCGTATAATTCACCCCTCCACTTT
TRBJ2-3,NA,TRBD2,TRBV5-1,CASSFSGGNTDTQYF,TGCGCCAGCAGCTTTAGCGGGGGGAACACAGATACGCAGTATTTT
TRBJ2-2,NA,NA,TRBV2,CASSQGHRANTGELFF,TGTGCCAGCAGTCAGGGACACCGCGCGAACACCGGGGAGCTGTTTTTT
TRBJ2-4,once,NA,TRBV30,CAWRGSQNIQYF,TGTGCCTGGAGGGGGAGCCAAAACATTCAGTACTTC
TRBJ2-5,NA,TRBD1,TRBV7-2,CASSLAGTGEGETQYF,TGTGCCAGCAGCTTAGCGGGGACAGGGGAAGGGGAGACCCAGTACTTC
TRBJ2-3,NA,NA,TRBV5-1,CASSLAAPGSDTQYF,TGCGCCAGCAGCTTGGCAGCCCCGGGATCAGATACGCAGTATTTT
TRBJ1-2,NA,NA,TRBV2,CASRDTRNYGYTF,TGTGCCAGTAGGGATACACGTAACTATGGCTACACCTTC
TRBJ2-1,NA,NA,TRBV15,CATSREWNEQFF,TGTGCCACCAGCAGAGAATGGAATGAGCAGTTCTTC
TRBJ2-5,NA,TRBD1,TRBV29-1,CSVGSDREETQYF,TGCAGCGTTGGTTCGGACAGGGAAGAGACCCAGTACTTC
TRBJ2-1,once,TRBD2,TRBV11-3,CASSLDGGAGNEQFF,TGTGCCAGCAGCTTAGACGGGGGGGCAGGGAATGAGCAGTTCTTC
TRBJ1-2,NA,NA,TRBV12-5,CARAPAFERLGHGYTF,TGTGCTAGAGCCCCGGCCTTCGAAAGGCTCGGGCATGGCTACACCTTC
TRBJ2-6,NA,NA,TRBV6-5,CASSYSRRGGANVLTF,TGTGCCAGCAGTTACTCGAGACGAGGAGGGGCCAACGTCCTGACTTTC
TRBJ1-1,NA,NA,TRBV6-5,CASSYTPAGVYEAFF,TGTGCCAGCAGTTACACCCCCGCGGGGGTTTATGAAGCTTTCTTT
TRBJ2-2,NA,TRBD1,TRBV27,CASSPRTGYTGELFF,TGTGCCAGCAGTCCCCGGACAGGGTACACCGGGGAGCTGTTTTTT
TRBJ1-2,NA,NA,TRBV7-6,CASSLAAVSHLDYGYTF,TGTGCCAGCAGCTTAGCGGCAGTTTCACATCTGGACTATGGCTACACCTTC
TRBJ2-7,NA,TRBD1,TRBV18,CASSPTDRGVEQYF,TGTGCCAGCTCACCAACGGACAGGGGCGTGGAGCAGTACTTC
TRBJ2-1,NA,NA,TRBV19,CASTAPQRGSYNEQFF,TGTGCCAGTACCGCCCCCCAGCGCGGATCCTACAATGAGCAGTTCTTC
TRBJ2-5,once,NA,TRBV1,CTSTKETGTQETQYF,TGCACCAGCACGAAAGAGACAGGGACCCAAGAGACCCAGTACTTC
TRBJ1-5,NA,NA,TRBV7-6,CASSLGPAQPQHF,TGTGCCAGCAGCTTAGGCCCAGCCCAGCCCCAGCATTTT
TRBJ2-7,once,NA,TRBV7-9,CASSSAPNTYEQYF,TGTGCCAGCAGCTCTGCCCCGAACACCTACGAGCAGTACTTC
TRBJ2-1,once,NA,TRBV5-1,CASSPYRQSSYNEQFF,TGCGCCAGCAGCCCCTATAGACAGAGCTCCTACAATGAGCAGTTCTTC
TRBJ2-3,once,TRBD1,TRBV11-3,CASSLDGRGRGTQYF,TGTGCCAGCAGCTTAGACGGCAGGGGGCGAGGAACGCAGTATTTT
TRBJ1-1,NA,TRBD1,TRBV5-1,CASSFSTGGNTEAFF,TGCGCCAGCAGCTTCTCGACAGGGGGTAACACTGAAGCTTTCTTT
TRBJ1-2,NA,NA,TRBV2,CANGGNNYGYTF,TGTGCCAACGGGGGGAATAACTATGGCTACACCTTC
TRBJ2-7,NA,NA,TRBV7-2,CASSLRTGREYEQYF,TGTGCCAGCAGCTTAAGGACAGGGAGGGAGTACGAGCAGTACTTC
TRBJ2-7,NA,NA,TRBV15,CATSRDLGQGPYEQYF,TGTGCCACCAGCAGAGATCTGGGGCAGGGGCCCTACGAGCAGTACTTC
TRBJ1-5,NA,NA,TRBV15,CATSRDWGTKSTQHF,TGTGCCACCAGCAGAGATTGGGGGACCAAGTCAACCCAGCATTTT
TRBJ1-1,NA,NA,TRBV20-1,CSVQRGEAFF,TGCAGTGTCCAAAGGGGAGAAGCTTTCTTT
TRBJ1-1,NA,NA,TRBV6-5,CASSRRSNTEAFF,TGTGCCAGCAGTCGAAGATCGAACACTGAAGCTTTCTTT
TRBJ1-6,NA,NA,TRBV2,CASRGTGNYNSPLHF,TGTGCCAGCAGGGGGACGGGGAACTATAATTCACCCCTCCACTTT
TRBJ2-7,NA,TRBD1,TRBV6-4,CASSDSSRRDRESYEQYF,TGTGCCAGCAGTGACTCGAGTCGGCGGGACAGGGAATCCTACGAGCAGTACTTC
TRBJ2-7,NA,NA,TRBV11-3,CASSVRDGDYEQYF,TGTGCCAGCAGCGTCCGGGACGGTGACTACGAGCAGTACTTC
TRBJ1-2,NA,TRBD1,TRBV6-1,CASSSRTGYGYTF,TGTGCCAGCAGTTCCCGGACAGGCTATGGCTACACCTTC
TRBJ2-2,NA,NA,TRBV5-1,CASSFLQNTGELFF,TGCGCCAGCAGCTTTTTGCAGAACACCGGGGAGCTGTTTTTT
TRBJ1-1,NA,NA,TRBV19,CASSVPRGGGNTEAFF,TGTGCCAGTAGTGTTCCGAGAGGCGGGGGGAACACTGAAGCTTTCTTT
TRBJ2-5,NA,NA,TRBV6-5,CASSLKKTQYF,TGTGCCAGCAGTTTAAAGAAGACCCAGTACTTC
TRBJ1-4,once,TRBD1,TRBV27,CASSWGQGDEKLFF,TGTGCCAGCAGTTGGGGACAGGGGGATGAAAAACTGTTTTTT
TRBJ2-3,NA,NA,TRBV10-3,CAIMQEGTDTQYF,TGTGCCATCATGCAGGAGGGGACAGATACGCAGTATTTT
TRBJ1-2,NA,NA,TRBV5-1,CASSGGLSYGYTF,TGCGCCAGCAGCGGGGGACTTAGCTATGGCTACACCTTC
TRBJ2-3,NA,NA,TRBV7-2,CASSLGLHSSTDTQYF,TGTGCCAGCAGCTTAGGATTGCACTCGAGCACAGATACGCAGTATTTT
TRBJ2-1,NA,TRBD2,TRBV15,CATSRDYPTSGRLSYNEQFF,TGTGCCACCAGCAGAGACTACCCGACTAGCGGGAGGTTATCCTACAATGAGCAGTTCTTC
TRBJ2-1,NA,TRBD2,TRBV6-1,CASIRLSGRANEQFF,TGTGCCAGCATCCGACTGTCCGGGAGGGCAAATGAGCAGTTCTTC
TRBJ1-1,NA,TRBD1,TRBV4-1,CASSQGMVRQGASTEAFF,TGCGCCAGCAGCCAAGGAATGGTTCGACAGGGGGCGAGTACTGAAGCTTTCTTT
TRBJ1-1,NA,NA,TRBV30,CAWRTSRTEAFF,TGTGCCTGGAGGACCTCGAGGACTGAAGCTTTCTTT
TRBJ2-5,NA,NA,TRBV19,CASSITQGKRETQYF,TGTGCCAGTAGTATCACGCAGGGCAAACGTGAGACCCAGTACTTC